Below are 8 T cell receptor beta chains sequenced from a single sample in a study of blood T cell repertoires in COVID-19. Profiled with immunoSEQ multiplex PCR; TCRdb holds only in-frame clones, not every one. The sample carries roughly 74,000 clones, roughly 86% recorded once. The sequencing sample was made of peripheral blood. These receptors originate from a man aged 65 to 79 with acute or convalescent COVID-19.

The chain has TRBV2 and TRBJ1-2; 9 nucleotides agree with TRBD1. The V segment lost 6 bases and the J segment 7 bases; nucleotides outside the gene matches: 6. The CDR3 runs 13 residues. The germline V gene encodes CDR1 SNHLY and CDR2 FYNNEI. Here the CDR3 reads CASRGQGWSGYTF. For the CDR3, the DNA is TGTGCCAGCAGGGGACAGGGTTGGTCTGGCTACACCTTC.

This chain connects TRBV5-1 to TRBJ1-2; no clear D. V shed 3 bases and J shed 4 bases, with 4 bases lying between them. Germline assignment: CDR1 SGHRS and CDR2 YFSETQ. The CDR3 extends over 11 amino acids. The CDR3 DNA follows: TGCGCCAGCAGCTACGGCTATGGCTACACCTTC. It translates to CASSYGYGYTF.

This chain joins TRBV7-2 and TRBJ2-3; 9 bases are shared with TRBD2. J gave up 4 bases and V 4 bases, and 3 bases lay outside the gene matches. Germline V lookup: CDR1 SGHTA, CDR2 FQGNSA. CDR3 length equals 14 residues. CDR3 in DNA: TGTGCCAGCAGCTATAGCGGGGGCTCAGATACGCAGTATTTT. Translation gives CASSYSGGSDTQYF.

As regards this clone: A read error may produce the germline difference seen at one junction end. The chain carries TRBV19 and TRBJ2-7, with a tentative D call TRBD1 (6 bases). The germline CDR1 and CDR2 sequences are LNHDA and SQIVND (reference sequence). The CDR3 is made up of 11 amino acids. CDR3 nucleotide sequence: TGTGCCAGTAGTATTGGCCGGGACACCTTCTTC. It encodes CASSIGRDTFF. The full variable domain, with the rest looked up from reference TRBV19 and TRBJ2-7, is DGGITQSPKYLFRKEGQNVTLSCEQNLNHDAMYWYRQDPGQGLRLIYYSQIVNDFQKGDIAEGYSVSREKKESFPLTVTSAQKNPTAFYLCASSIGRDTFFGPGTRLTVT.

A remark on this clone: Germline is not matched at one junction end, which may reflect a read error. The V call is TRBV24-1, the J call TRBJ2-7, with 8 positions matching TRBD1. This CDR3 comprises 14 residues. Per germline, CDR1 KGHDR and CDR2 SFDVKD. The DNA of the CDR3 is TGTGCCACCGAAAATCCAATGGACAGGGTGAGAATCGACTTC. Translated: CATENPMDRVRIDF.

J is TRBJ2-2 and V is TRBV4-1; D not resolved. This CDR3 comprises 14 residues. Trimming left V 1 base short and J 5 bases short, with 8 bases between. In germline, CDR1 is MGHRA, CDR2 YSYEKL. CDR3 sequence: CASSQVPRTGELFF. In nucleotides, the CDR3 is TGCGCCAGCAGCCAAGTTCCCCGGACCGGGGAGCTGTTTTTT.

The V call is TRBV3-1 (or the pseudogene TRBV3-2), the J call TRBJ2-7, with TRBD2 as a possible D gene (5 bases). The CDR3 is 15 residues long. Trimming removed 4 bases at V and 4 bases at J, with 17 bases between. Germline loops: CDR1 LGHDT, CDR2 YNNKEL (reference sequence). The CDR3 protein is CASSPRGLLGYEQYF. CDR3 bases: TGTGCCAGCAGCCCTAGAGGGCTGTTAGGATACGAGCAGTACTTC.

The V gene is TRBV7-8, the J gene TRBJ2-7; TRBD2 matches at 10 bases. From germline, CDR1 is SGHVS and CDR2 FQNEAQ. J gave up 4 bases and V 7 bases, and 7 bases lay outside the gene matches. This CDR3 contains 14 residues. CDR3 nucleotide sequence: TGTGCCAGCACTCTAGCGGGAGCGGGTTACGAGCAGTACTTC. Its translation is CASTLAGAGYEQYF.